This T cell receptor (beta chain) is from a study of cytomegalovirus exposure and HLA in healthy donors. For the study at large: Among the approximately 410 genotyped donors, more than 70% were placed in the Caucasian-associated ancestry cluster.

Study-level points and caveats: A few chains linked to CMV were shown in vitro to be specific for CMV antigens.

The study ran its PCR with 60 Vbeta and 13 Jbeta primers. The assay was immunoSEQ multiplex PCR, and TCRdb's table has in-frame clones only and misses some. Among 150,000 to 200,000 clones listed, about 80% were seen once. Notes on this clone: Its antigen is unknown.

The sequence derives from a boy aged 5 to 17 in good health and CMV-seronegative. Specimen: PBMCs.

In nucleotides, the CDR3 is TGTGCCAGCAGGAGGGGGCTCGACACTGAAGCTTTCTTT. Translated: CASRRGLDTEAFF. The rearrangement links TRBV6-1 to TRBJ1-1; 7 bases line up with TRBD1. Germline trimming cut 6 bases from V and 3 bases from J; bases unmatched to any gene: 4. CDR1 is MNHNS and CDR2 is SASEGT in the germline V gene. The CDR3 sequence is 13 residues long.